This TCR beta chain was captured in a study of blood T cells in healthy people across ages. As regards this clonotype: Antigen unknown.

For the second PCR, which ran for roughly 6 to 11 cycles, a sample-barcoded 5' primer and a J-beta primer mix were used. Using its own MiXCR run on the 5' RACE reads, TCRdb lists one record per CDR3 protein. In the table there are approximately 600,000 distinct CDR3 sequences, under 70% of which are singletons. V was pared by 2 bases and J by 1 base, with 8 bases between. The CDR3 extends over 14 amino acids. Germline loops: CDR1 MNHEY, CDR2 SVGAGI. General observations from the study: PBMCs went unsorted, and a conclusive naive versus antigen-experienced comparison was therefore prevented. There were more naive CD4+ cells and higher diversity in long-lived donors than in aged donors.

For every donor, a draw yielded about 9.7 milliliters of peripheral blood. Sequencing used blood. This receptor was taken from a man between 60 and 75 years old in good health. The V and J genes are TRBV6-5 and TRBJ1-1; maybe TRBD1 (6 bases). The CDR3 nucleotides read TGTGCCAGCAGTTACGGGACACAGAACACTGAAGCTTTCTTT. It specifies CASSYGTQNTEAFF.